This record covers a single T cell receptor (beta chain). Its cognate antigen is unknown. The CDR3 covers 15 residues. Unique molecular identifiers featured in each of the TCR beta cDNA libraries. TCRdb analysed the PCR reads with MiXCR anew, one entry per CDR3 protein. This sample carries hundreds of thousands of distinct CDR3 sequences, roughly 50% of them seen once, and the ten largest clones take under 6%. The sample is drawn from a study of post-analysis software for immune sequencing data. Across the whole study: The courses of disease that were included comprised relapsing-remitting, secondary progressive and progressive-relapsing multiple sclerosis. Broader study findings: A significant reduction in normalized Chao1 diversity was observed in multiple sclerosis patients versus controls. A handful of TRBV segments occurring more often in patients than controls included TRBV5-6, TRBV5-1 and TRBV20-1.

The clonotype comes from a girl aged 5-17 years with multiple sclerosis. Sequencing input: blood. V is TRBV12-3 or TRBV12-4 and J is TRBJ2-5; 8 positions match TRBD2. The J call may be wrong; the DNA end is better matched by TRBJ2-7. CDR3: CASSPSGSVTYEQYF. Here the CDR3 DNA reads TGTGCCAGCAGTCCAAGCGGGAGTGTCACCTACGAGCAGTACTTC.